This passage covers 9 T cell receptor beta chains from one sample sequenced in a study of cytomegalovirus exposure and HLA in healthy donors. The PCR used 60 Vbeta and 13 Jbeta primers. Method: immunoSEQ multiplex PCR; TCRdb's copy keeps in-frame clones and lacks some. The sample records 100,000 to 130,000 clones, about four fifths being singletons. The sequenced material came from PBMCs. These TCRs come from a man aged 30 to 39 in good health and CMV-seropositive.

V and J are TRBV11-3 and TRBJ1-6, with unresolved D. The CDR3 totals 12 residues. Trimming took off 3 bases at V and 7 bases at J, with 4 bases between the two ends. The germline CDR1 and CDR2 sequences are SGHNT and YENEEA. Written as DNA, the CDR3 is TGTGCCAGCAGCTTTACAAATTCACCCCTCCACTTT. It specifies CASSFTNSPLHF.

In this sample, this clone turned up once. The J gene is TRBJ2-3, the V gene TRBV11-3; D not resolved. The germline V gene has CDR1 SGHNT and CDR2 YENEEA. There are 14 residues in the CDR3. The V gene lost 5 bases and the J gene lost 1 base, with 10 bases spanning the gap. The CDR3 loop is CASSPWPGTDTQYF. CDR3 DNA: TGTGCCAGCAGCCCCTGGCCCGGCACAGATACGCAGTATTTT.

V is TRBV9 and J is TRBJ1-2; D gene unclear. This CDR3 region has 14 residues. Germline loops: CDR1 SGDLS, CDR2 YYNGEE. V was trimmed by 0 bases and J by 0 bases, leaving 6 bases between them. The CDR3 DNA reads as TGTGCCAGCAGCGTAGAACAGACTAACTATGGCTACACCTTC. Residues: CASSVEQTNYGYTF.

The genes are TRBV5-1 and TRBJ1-1; D gene ambiguous. The V and J ends lost 1 base and 4 bases respectively, with 11 bases between them. Germline CDR1 reads SGHRS; CDR2 reads YFSETQ. The CDR3 extends over 14 amino acids. The CDR3 DNA reads as TGCGCCAGCAGCTTGCGGTGGGAGGGCACTGAAGCTTTCTTT. This gives the protein CASSLRWEGTEAFF.

The chain is built from TRBV30 and TRBJ1-2; 7 positions agree with TRBD1. The CDR3 sequence is 13 residues long. Germline V lookup: CDR1 GTSNPN, CDR2 SVGIG (reference sequence). V was pared by 3 bases and J by 1 base, with 2 bases of the junction left unmatched. The CDR3 here is CAWSRDSNYGYTF. CDR3 DNA sequence: TGTGCCTGGAGCCGGGACAGTAACTATGGCTACACCTTC.

As regards this clone: The junction shows a germline mismatch at one end, possibly a read error. The V gene is TRBV5-8, the J gene TRBJ2-7, with a possible D match to TRBD2 (7 bases). This CDR3 is 16 amino acids long. Per germline, CDR1 SGHTS and CDR2 YDEGEE. In nucleotides, the CDR3 is TGTGCCAGCAGCCGGGTCCGGGGGGCGGTCTCCCACGAGCAGTACTTC. It specifies CASSRVRGAVSHEQYF.

The chain is built from TRBV6-6 and TRBJ2-7; 9 bases align to TRBD1. CDR3 length: 15 amino acids. Trimming took 5 bases from V and 2 from J; bases not matched to a gene: 7. Germline V gene data show CDR1 as MNHNY and CDR2 as SVGAGI (reference sequence). CDR3 nucleotides: TGTGCCAGCAGTGCCGGGACAGGGATGACCTACGAGCAGTACTTC. It codes for CASSAGTGMTYEQYF.

The chain links TRBV7-2 to TRBJ2-7; 10 bases align to TRBD1. Germline V CDR1 and CDR2: SGHTA, FQGNSA. Unmatched junction bases numbered 16, after V lost 8 bases and J lost 9 bases. This CDR3 is built from 15 residues. CDR3 residues: CASGSQTGGFTGQYF. CDR3 DNA sequence: TGTGCCAGCGGCTCGCAGACAGGGGGCTTTACGGGGCAGTACTTC.

V gene TRBV6-5 combines with J gene TRBJ2-1; 12 bases line up with TRBD2. The V segment lost 5 bases and the J segment 4 bases; nucleotides outside the gene matches: 3. Germline CDR1 is MNHEY and CDR2 is SVGAGI. The CDR3 is made up of 15 amino acids. The CDR3 DNA follows: TGTGCCAGCAGTCACCTAGCGGGGGGGTACAATGAGCAGTTCTTC. Translation gives CASSHLAGGYNEQFF.